What follows describes a single T cell receptor beta chain. As yet, its antigen is unknown. TCR beta cDNA libraries had unique molecular identifiers. One entry per CDR3 protein results from TCRdb running MiXCR on the PCR reads. Of 450,000 or so distinct CDR3 sequences in the sample, under 55% are singletons; the top ten hold about 12%. This CDR3 region has 18 residues. This entry belongs to a study of post-analysis software for immune sequencing data. Study at large: Relapsing-remitting, secondary progressive and progressive-relapsing multiple sclerosis were all included among the disease courses. Study observations and caveats: Patients showed TRBV5-6, TRBV5-1 and TRBV20-1 among roughly 5 TRBV segments more frequent than in controls.

The chain combines TRBV21-1 with TRBJ2-6. TRBV21-1 is labeled a pseudogene. Sequencing was done on a sample of blood. The receptor was isolated from a girl aged 10 to 17 with multiple sclerosis. The CDR3 nucleotides read TGTGCCAGCAGCAAAGTGGCCGAGACCACCTCTGGGGCCAACGTCCTGACTTTC. Protein sequence: CASSKVAETTSGANVLTF.